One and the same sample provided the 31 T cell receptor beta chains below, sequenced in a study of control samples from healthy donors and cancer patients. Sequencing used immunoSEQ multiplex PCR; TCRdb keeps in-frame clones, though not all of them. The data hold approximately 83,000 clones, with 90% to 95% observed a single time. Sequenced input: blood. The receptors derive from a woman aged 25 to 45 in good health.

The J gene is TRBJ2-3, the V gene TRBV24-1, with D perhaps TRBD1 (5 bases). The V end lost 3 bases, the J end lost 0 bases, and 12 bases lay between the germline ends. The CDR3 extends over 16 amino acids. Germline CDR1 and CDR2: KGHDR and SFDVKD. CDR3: CATSDPDSPSTDTQYF. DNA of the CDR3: TGTGCCACCAGTGATCCAGACAGTCCTAGCACAGATACGCAGTATTTT.

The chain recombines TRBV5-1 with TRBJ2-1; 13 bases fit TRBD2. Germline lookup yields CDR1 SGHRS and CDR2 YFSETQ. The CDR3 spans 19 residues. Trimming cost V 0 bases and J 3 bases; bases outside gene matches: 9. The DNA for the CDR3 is TGCGCCAGCAGCTTGGGACTAGCGGGAGGAGCCCATCACTACAATGAGCAGTTCTTC. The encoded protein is CASSLGLAGGAHHYNEQFF.

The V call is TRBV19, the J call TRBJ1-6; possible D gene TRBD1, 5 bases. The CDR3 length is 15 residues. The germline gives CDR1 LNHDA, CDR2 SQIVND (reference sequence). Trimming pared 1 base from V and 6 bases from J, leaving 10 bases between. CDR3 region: CASSIARRANSPLHF. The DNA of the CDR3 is TGTGCCAGTAGTATAGCCCGCAGGGCTAATTCACCCCTCCACTTT.

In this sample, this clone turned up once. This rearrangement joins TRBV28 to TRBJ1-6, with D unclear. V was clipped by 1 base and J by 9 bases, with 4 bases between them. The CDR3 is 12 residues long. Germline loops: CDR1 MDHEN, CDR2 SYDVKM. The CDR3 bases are TGTGCCAGCAGTTTATTTGGTTCACCCCTCCACTTT. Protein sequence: CASSLFGSPLHF.

The CDR3 DNA reads as TGTGCCAGCAGTTACGACGGACTGGACTATGGCTACACCTTC. Translating gives CASSYDGLDYGYTF. The chain is built from TRBV6-2 or TRBV6-3 and TRBJ1-2, with D unclear. CDR3 length: 14 amino acids. V was pared by 2 bases and J by 3 bases, with 10 bases between. CDR1 and CDR2 (germline): MNHEY, SVGEGT.

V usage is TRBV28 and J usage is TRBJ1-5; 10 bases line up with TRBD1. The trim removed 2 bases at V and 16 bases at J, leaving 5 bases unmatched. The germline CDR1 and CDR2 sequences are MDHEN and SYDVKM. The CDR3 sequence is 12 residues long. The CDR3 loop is CASSLRKTGGHF. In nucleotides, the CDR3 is TGTGCCAGCAGTTTAAGGAAGACAGGGGGCCATTTT.

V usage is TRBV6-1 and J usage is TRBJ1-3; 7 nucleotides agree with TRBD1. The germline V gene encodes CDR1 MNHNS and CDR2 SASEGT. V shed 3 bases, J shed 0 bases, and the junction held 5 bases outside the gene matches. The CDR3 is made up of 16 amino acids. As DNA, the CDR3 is TGTGCCAGCAGTGATCTGACAGGGCCCTCTGGAAACACCATATATTTT. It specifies CASSDLTGPSGNTIYF.

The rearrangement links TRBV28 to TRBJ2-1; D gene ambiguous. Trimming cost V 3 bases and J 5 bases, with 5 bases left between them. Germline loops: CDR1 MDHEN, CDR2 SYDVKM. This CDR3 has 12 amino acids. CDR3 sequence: CASSFLNNEQFF. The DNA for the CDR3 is TGTGCCAGCAGTTTCTTAAACAATGAGCAGTTCTTC.

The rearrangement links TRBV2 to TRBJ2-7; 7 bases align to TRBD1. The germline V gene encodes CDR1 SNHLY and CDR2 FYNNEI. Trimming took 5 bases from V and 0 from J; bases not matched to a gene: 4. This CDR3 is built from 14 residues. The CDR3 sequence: CASSPDRNSYEQYF. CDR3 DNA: TGTGCCAGCAGTCCGGACAGGAACTCCTACGAGCAGTACTTC.

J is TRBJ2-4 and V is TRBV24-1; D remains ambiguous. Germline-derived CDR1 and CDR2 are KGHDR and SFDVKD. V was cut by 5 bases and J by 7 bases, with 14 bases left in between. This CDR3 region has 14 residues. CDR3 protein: CATSAAAVGNIQYF. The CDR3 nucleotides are TGTGCCACCAGTGCCGCGGCCGTCGGCAACATTCAGTACTTC.

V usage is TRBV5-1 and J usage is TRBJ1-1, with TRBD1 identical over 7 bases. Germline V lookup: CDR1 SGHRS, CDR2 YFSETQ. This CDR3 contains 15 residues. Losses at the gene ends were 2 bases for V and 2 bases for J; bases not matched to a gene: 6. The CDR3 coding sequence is TGCGCCAGCAGCTTTGGGACAGATATAAACACTGAAGCTTTCTTT. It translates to CASSFGTDINTEAFF.

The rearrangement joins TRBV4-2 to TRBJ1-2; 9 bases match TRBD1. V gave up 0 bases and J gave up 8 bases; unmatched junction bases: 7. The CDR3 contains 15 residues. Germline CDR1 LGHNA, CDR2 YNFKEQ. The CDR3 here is CASSQDRETGGGYTF. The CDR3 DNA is TGTGCCAGCAGCCAAGATCGCGAGACAGGGGGAGGCTACACCTTC.

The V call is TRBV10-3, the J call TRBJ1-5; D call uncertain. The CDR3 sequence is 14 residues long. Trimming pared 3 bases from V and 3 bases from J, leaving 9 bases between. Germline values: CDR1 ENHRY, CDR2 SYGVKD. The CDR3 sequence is CAISDNRANQPQHF. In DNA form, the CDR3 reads TGTGCCATCAGTGACAACCGGGCCAATCAGCCCCAGCATTTT.

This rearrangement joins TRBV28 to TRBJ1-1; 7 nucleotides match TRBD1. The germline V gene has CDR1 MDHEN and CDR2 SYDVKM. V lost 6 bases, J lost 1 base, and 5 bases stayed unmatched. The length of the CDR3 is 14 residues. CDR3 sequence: CASSAGTANTEAFF. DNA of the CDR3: TGTGCCAGCAGCGCCGGGACAGCGAACACTGAAGCTTTCTTT.

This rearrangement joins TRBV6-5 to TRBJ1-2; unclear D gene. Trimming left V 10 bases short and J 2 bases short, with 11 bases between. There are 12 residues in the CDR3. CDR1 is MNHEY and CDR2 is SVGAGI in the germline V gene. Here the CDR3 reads CATEGGNYGYTF. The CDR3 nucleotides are TGTGCCACAGAGGGAGGGAACTATGGCTACACCTTC.

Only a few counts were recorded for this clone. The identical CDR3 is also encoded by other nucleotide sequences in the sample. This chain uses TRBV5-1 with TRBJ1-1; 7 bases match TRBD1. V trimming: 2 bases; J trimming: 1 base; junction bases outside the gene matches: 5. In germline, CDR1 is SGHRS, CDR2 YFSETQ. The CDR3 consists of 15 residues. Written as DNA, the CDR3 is TGCGCCAGCAGCTTAAGACAGGGAGGGAACACTGAAGCTTTCTTT. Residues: CASSLRQGGNTEAFF. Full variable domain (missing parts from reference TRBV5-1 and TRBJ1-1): KAGVTQTPRYLIKTRGQQVTLSCSPISGHRSVSWYQQTPGQGLQFLFEYFSETQRNKGNFPGRFSGRQFSNSRSEMNVSTLELGDSALYLCASSLRQGGNTEAFFGQGTRLTVV.

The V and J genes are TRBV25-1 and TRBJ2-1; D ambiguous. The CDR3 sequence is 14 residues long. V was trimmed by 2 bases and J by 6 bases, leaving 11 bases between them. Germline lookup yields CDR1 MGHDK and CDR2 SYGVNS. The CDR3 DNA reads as TGTGCCAGCAGTGAACCCAGAAGAATCAATGAGCAGTTCTTC. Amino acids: CASSEPRRINEQFF.

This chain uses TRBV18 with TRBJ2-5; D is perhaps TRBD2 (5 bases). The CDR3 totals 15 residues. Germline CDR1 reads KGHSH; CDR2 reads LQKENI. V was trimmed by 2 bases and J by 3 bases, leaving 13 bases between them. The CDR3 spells CASSPGAGRKETQYF. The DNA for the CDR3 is TGTGCCAGCTCACCAGGAGCTGGGAGAAAAGAGACCCAGTACTTC.

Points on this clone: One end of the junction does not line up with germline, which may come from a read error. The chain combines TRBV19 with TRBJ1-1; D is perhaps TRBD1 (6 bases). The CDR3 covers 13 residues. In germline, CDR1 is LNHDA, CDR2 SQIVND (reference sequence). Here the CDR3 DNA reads TGTGCCAGTAGTATAGATGTTGGGAACAGGGCCCTCTTT. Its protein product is CASSIDVGNRALF.

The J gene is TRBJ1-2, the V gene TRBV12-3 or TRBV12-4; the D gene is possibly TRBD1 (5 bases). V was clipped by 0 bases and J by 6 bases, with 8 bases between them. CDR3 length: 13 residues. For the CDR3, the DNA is TGTGCCAGCAGTTTAGCTAGACAGAATGGCTACACCTTC. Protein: CASSLARQNGYTF.

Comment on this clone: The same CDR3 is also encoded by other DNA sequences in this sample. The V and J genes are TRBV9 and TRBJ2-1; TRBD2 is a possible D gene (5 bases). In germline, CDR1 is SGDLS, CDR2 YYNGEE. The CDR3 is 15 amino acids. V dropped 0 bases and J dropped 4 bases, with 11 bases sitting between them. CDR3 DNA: TGTGCCAGCAGCGTAGCTGGACTGATTTACAATGAGCAGTTCTTC. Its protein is CASSVAGLIYNEQFF. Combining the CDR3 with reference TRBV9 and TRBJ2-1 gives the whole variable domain DSGVTQTPKHLITATGQRVTLRCSPRSGDLSVYWYQQSLDQGLQFLIQYYNGEERAKGNILERFSAQQFPDLHSELNLSSLELGDSALYFCASSVAGLIYNEQFFGPGTRLTVL.

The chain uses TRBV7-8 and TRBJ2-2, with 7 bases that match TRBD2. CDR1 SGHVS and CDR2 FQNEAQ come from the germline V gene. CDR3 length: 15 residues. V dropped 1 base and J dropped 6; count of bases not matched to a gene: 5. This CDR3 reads CASSLVGEGSGELFF. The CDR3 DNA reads TGTGCCAGCAGCTTAGTTGGGGAGGGGTCCGGGGAGCTGTTTTTT.

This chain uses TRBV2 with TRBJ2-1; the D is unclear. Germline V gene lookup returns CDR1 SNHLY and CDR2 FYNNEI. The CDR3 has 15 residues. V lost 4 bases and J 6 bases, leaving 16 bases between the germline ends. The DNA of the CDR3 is TGTGCCAGCAGTGTTGACTTCGTTCTAACCAATGAGCAGTTCTTC. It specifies CASSVDFVLTNEQFF.

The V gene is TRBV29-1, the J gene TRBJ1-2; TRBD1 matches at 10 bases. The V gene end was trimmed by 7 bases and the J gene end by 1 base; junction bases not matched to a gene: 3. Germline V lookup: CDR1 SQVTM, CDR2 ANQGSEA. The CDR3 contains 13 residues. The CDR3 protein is CSAGQGDNYGYTF. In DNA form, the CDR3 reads TGCAGCGCCGGACAGGGGGATAACTATGGCTACACCTTC.

CDR3 nucleotide sequence: TGCGCCAGCAGCCAGCGAGGGCTAGCCAAAAACATTCAGTACTTC. Amino acid sequence: CASSQRGLAKNIQYF. The rearrangement uses TRBV4-1 and TRBJ2-4, with D perhaps TRBD2 (5 bases). The CDR3 runs 15 residues. CDR1 is MGHRA, CDR2 YSYEKL, per germline. V lost 3 bases and J 0 bases, leaving 9 bases between the germline ends.

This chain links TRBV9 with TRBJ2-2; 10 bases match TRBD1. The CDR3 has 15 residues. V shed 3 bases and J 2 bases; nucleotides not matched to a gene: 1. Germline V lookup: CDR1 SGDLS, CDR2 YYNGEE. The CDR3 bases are TGTGCCAGCAGCGCGACAGGGGGCAACACCGGGGAGCTGTTTTTT. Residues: CASSATGGNTGELFF.

DNA for the CDR3: TGTGCCAGCAGCAACCGATCAACTAATGAAAAACTGTTTTTT. Protein product: CASSNRSTNEKLFF. The chain joins TRBV21-1 to TRBJ1-4. TRBV21-1 is marked as a pseudogene. The CDR3 covers 14 residues.

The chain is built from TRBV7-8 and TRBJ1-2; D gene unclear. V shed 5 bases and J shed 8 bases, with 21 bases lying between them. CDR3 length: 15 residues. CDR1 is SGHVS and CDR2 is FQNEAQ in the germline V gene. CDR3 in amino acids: CASSSEAGLVWGYTF. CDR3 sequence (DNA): TGTGCCAGCAGCAGTGAGGCAGGACTCGTGTGGGGCTACACCTTC.

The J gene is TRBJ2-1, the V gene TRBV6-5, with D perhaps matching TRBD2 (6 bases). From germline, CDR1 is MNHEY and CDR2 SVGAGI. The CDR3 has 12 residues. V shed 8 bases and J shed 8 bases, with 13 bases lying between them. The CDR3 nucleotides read TGTGCCAGCGCGGGACGTATCGATGAGCAGTTCTTC. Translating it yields CASAGRIDEQFF.

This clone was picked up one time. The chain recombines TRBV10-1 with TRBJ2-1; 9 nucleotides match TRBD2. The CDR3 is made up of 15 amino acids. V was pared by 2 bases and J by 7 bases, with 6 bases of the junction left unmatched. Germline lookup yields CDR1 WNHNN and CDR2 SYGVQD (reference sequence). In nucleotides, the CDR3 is TGCGCCAGCAGTGAGCGGCTAGCGGGAACGAATGAGCAGTTCTTC. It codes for CASSERLAGTNEQFF.

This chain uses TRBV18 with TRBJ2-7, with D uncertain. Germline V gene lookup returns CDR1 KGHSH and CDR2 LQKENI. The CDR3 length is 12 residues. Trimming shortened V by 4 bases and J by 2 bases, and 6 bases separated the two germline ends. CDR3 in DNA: TGTGCCAGCTCACAAAGTCCCTACGAGCAGTACTTC. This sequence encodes CASSQSPYEQYF.